This T cell receptor (beta chain) appears in the sequencing data of a study of blood T cell repertoires in COVID-19. Study in general: Samples representing acute and convalescent COVID-19 were sourced from the United States, Italy and Spain.

The CDR3 runs 13 residues. The germline V gene encodes CDR1 MRHNA and CDR2 SNTAGT. Trimming pared 3 bases from V and 1 base from J, leaving 6 bases between. TCRdb's copy holds only in-frame clones and misses some; the assay was immunoSEQ multiplex PCR. The profile covers nearly 100,000 clones, with approximately 86% appearing a single time and about 1.8% taken by the ten largest. The receptor comes from a man aged 80 or over with acute or convalescent COVID-19. The chain is built from TRBV6-4 and TRBJ1-1; a weak D match, TRBD1 (6 bases). The sequencing sample was made of peripheral blood. CDR3 nucleotide sequence: TGTGCCAGCAGTGAACAGGGGAACACTGAAGCTTTCTTT. It yields the protein CASSEQGNTEAFF.